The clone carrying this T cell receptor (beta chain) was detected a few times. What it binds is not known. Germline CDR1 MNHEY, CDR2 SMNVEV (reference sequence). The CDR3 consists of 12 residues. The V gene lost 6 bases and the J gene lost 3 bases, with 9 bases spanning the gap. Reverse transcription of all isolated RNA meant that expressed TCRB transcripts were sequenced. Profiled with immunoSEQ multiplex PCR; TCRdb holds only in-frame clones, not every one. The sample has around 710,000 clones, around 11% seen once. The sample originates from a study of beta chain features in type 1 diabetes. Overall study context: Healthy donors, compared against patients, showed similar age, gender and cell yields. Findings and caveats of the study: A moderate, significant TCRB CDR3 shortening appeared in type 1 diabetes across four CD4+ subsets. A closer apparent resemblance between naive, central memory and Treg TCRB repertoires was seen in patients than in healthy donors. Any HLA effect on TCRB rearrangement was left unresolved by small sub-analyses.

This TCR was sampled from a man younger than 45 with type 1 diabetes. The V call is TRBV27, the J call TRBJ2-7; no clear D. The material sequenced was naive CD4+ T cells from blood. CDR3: CASRRYSYEQYF. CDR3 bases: TGTGCCAGCAGACGATACAGCTACGAGCAGTACTTC.